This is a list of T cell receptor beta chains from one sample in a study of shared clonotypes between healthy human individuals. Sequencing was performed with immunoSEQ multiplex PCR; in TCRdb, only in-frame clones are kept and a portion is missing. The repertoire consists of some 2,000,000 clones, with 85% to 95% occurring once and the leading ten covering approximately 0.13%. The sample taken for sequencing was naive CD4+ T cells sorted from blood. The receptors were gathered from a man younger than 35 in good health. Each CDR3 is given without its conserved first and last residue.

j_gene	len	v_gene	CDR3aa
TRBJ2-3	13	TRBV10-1	ASSEGTGPRDTQY
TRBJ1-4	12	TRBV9	ASGPGEFTEKLF
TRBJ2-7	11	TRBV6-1	ASSQGLSYEQY
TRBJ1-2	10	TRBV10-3	ATTEANYGYT
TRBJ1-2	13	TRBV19	ASSIGLQLNYGYT
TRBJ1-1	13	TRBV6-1	ARPRGGELRTEAF
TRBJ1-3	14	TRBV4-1	ASSQEDWGGGNTIY
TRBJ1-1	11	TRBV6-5	ASAERQALWAF
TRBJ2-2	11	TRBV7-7	ASSLMRAGELF
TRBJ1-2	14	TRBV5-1	ASRLNTGTGGDGYT
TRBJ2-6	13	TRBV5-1	ASSQDRAGANVLT
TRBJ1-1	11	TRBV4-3	ASSPGGGTEAF
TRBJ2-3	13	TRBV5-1	ASSLEGGRTDTQY
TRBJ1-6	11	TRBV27	ASRGQYNSPLH
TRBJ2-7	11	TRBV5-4	ASGPGTAYEQY
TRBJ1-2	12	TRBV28	ASSLIRGPRGYT
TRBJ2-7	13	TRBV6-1	ASSEGWLKAYEQY
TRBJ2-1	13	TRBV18	ASSPPGLGRNEQF
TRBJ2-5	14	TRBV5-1	ASSLGPRNREETQY
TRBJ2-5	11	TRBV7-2	ASSLWDTETQY
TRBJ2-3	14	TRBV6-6	ASSSGLAEFTDTQY
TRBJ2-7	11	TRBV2	ASSEGSSYEQY
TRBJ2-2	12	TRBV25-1	ASSDGQHTGELF
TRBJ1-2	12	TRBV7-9	ASSLGTPLYGYT
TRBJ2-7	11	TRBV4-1	ASSQVDRSEQY
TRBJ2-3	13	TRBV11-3	ASSRDSLRTDTQY
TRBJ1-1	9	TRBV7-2	ASSPKTEAF
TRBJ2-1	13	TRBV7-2	ASSLGQGSYNEQF
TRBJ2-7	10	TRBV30	AWGPSGNEQY
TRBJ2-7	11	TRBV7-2	ASSPRPSYEQY
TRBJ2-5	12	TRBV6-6	ASSYSVPVETQY
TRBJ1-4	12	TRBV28	ASSSGGAGEKLF
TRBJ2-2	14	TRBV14	ASSQVGTLNTGELF
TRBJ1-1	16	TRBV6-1	ASSEAAGGIGMNTEAF
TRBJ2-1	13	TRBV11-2	ASSPGLAGGNEQF
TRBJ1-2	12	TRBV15	ATSRDQGQGGYT
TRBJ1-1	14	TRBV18	ASSPPAGLVHTEAF
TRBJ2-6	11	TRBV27	ASRISGANVLT
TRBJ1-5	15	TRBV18	ASSPTSGQGARQPQH
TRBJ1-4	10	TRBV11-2	ASSHRSQKLF
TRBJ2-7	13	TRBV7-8	ASSLEGPVGYEQY
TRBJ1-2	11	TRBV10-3	AIATGTGGGYT
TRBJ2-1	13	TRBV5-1	ASSTGTSSPREQF
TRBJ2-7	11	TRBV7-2	ASRRAASGEQY
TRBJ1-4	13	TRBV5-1	ASSLAAGDGEKLF
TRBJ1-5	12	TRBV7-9	ASSSTQGKAPQH
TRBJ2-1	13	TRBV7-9	ASSLATSGRTEQF
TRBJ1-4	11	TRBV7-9	ASRWSANEKLF
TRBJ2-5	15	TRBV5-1	ASSLEPTSGAGETQY
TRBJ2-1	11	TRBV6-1	ASSRTGRNEQF
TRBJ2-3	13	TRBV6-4	ASSLAGVLTDTQY
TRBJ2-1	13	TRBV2	ASRGLAGNYNEQF
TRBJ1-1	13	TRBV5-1	ASSYRTGMNTEAF
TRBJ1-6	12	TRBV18	ASSPAGGNSPLH
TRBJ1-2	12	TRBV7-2	ASSLALAGDGYT